The present T cell receptor (beta chain) was sequenced within a study of control samples from healthy donors and cancer patients. Here immunoSEQ multiplex PCR was the method, and the copy in TCRdb shows in-frame clones only, minus some. The sample lists more than 35,000 clones, more than 70% occurring once. CDR3 length equals 16 residues. CDR1 SGHVS and CDR2 FNYEAQ come from the germline V gene. V shed 0 bases and J 6 bases; nucleotides not matched to a gene: 8. Sample: PBMCs. V usage is TRBV7-6 and J usage is TRBJ1-5; 7 bases fit TRBD1. The clonotype comes from a woman in her sixties or seventies with lung cancer. CDR3 coding DNA: TGTGCCAGCAGCTTAGCGAGTCGACAGGGCGGTCAGCCCCAGCATTTT. It translates to CASSLASRQGGQPQHF.